This T cell receptor (beta chain) is from a study of human T cells and chemical hapten exposure (dated by TCRdb to the early 2020s). The study in broad terms: For sensitization, 2% DPC in acetone was applied to a 2 cm by 2 cm area of upper inner arm skin. Blood samples were taken from patients before sensitization (week 0) and at 2, 6 and about 24 weeks after DPC sensitization. This study followed changes in the peripheral blood TCR repertoire in vivo during primary and secondary sensitization of alopecia patients to the hapten diphenylcyclopropenone (DPC). The patient cohort, mostly female, included alopecia areata with under or over 50% scalp involvement, alopecia totalis and alopecia universalis. Approximately 28 alopecia patients provided blood for TCR sequencing at one to four time points (pre-sensitization, 2, 6 and 24 weeks). Patch testing was done on the upper back using Finn chambers containing 0.01% DPC, and results were scored after 6 days according to International Contact Dermatitis Research Group standards. Libraries were combined into a pool for sequencing, and differences in TCR yield between samples came mainly from small differences in library volumes within the pool. Throughout the approximately 26-week study period, patients were also given weekly therapeutic DPC doses on the scalp.

Compared with germline, V lacks 6 bases and J lacks 4 bases; bases without a gene match: 3. CDR1 and CDR2 are read off the germline V gene as SNHLY and FYNNEI. The CDR3 goes from the cysteine to the phenylalanine over 13 residues. Kept here is only the CDR3 DNA, which spans 39 bases and is read in frame from base 1. Sample time point, as interpreted from the label and publication: patch test 1, 2 weeks after DPC sensitization. The treatment or condition label, read with the paper, signifies: therapeutic diphenylcyclopropenone sensitization with weekly scalp DPC. Blood at each patch-test visit was drawn before the patch test was applied. Patients were considered eligible if aged 18 to 70, diagnosed with alopecia and deemed suitable for DPC therapy, and patients were excluded if pregnant. Total RNA was extracted from unfractionated whole blood collected in Tempus Blood RNA tubes. This clonotype was seen more than once but under ten times. Its antigen has not been determined. Base qualities are not at hand, and no much larger clone is one base apart.

Libraries came from RACE. This sample was sequenced with a NextSeq 500. During library preparation, unique molecular identifiers were attached to individual cDNA molecules so that TCRs could be counted in a quantitative, reproducible way. Both TCR alpha and TCR beta chains were sequenced from each blood RNA sample. As for the original processing: A median of roughly 100,000 TCRs per sample was observed, with a range of about 23,224 to 690,600. The Decombinator software suite was used to annotate V, J and CDR3 in the TCR reads. For PS versus PT1 abundance plots, all samples were subsampled to the same number of TCRs (28,000). Expanded TCRs were defined as absent before sensitization and observed at least eight times at the 2-week time point. TCRdb reanalyzed the raw reads on its own, using fastp at Q25 for trimming and MiXCR for clone calling, and kept in-frame beta chains. Every entry covers one CDR3 protein and lists the most common genes and DNA from its rows. The V and J calls and clone size come from TCRdb's table, not from the authors' own analysis. Present in this sample are 300,000 to 350,000 distinct CDR3 sequences, about 7% of which were seen just once. The biggest ten clones account for 7.5% to 8.5% of the sample.

Broad study findings and their caveats: After repeated subsampling, changes were observed in the strength of the expansion versus patch-test correlation and in the threshold at which the correlation became significant. Patch test score correlated positively with the number of PT1 expanded TCRs, reaching significance at thresholds 8, 16 and 32 but not at 4. Significantly more large CDR3 similarity clusters were formed by expanded TCRs than by pre-sensitization or healthy control sets, consistent with antigen-driven responses. No change with DPC sensitization was found in the number of TCRs above 1 in 1000 frequency, and no evidence of global repertoire structure alterations was found. Alopecia, a presumed autoimmune disease, was present in all patients, so the immune response of the patients might differ from that of healthy individuals.

This chain is built from TRBV2 and TRBJ1-5, and 7 junction bases match TRBD1. The sample consisted of whole blood, taken in connection with sensitization to the hapten diphenylcyclopropenone (DPC). The receptor comes from a woman between 18 and 29 years old with alopecia areata. Some clones in this sample may be carry-over from other donors' samples. The nucleotide sequence is given as TGTGCCAGCAGGACAGGGCTGAATCAGCCCCAGCATTTT. Its amino acids are CASRTGLNQPQHF.